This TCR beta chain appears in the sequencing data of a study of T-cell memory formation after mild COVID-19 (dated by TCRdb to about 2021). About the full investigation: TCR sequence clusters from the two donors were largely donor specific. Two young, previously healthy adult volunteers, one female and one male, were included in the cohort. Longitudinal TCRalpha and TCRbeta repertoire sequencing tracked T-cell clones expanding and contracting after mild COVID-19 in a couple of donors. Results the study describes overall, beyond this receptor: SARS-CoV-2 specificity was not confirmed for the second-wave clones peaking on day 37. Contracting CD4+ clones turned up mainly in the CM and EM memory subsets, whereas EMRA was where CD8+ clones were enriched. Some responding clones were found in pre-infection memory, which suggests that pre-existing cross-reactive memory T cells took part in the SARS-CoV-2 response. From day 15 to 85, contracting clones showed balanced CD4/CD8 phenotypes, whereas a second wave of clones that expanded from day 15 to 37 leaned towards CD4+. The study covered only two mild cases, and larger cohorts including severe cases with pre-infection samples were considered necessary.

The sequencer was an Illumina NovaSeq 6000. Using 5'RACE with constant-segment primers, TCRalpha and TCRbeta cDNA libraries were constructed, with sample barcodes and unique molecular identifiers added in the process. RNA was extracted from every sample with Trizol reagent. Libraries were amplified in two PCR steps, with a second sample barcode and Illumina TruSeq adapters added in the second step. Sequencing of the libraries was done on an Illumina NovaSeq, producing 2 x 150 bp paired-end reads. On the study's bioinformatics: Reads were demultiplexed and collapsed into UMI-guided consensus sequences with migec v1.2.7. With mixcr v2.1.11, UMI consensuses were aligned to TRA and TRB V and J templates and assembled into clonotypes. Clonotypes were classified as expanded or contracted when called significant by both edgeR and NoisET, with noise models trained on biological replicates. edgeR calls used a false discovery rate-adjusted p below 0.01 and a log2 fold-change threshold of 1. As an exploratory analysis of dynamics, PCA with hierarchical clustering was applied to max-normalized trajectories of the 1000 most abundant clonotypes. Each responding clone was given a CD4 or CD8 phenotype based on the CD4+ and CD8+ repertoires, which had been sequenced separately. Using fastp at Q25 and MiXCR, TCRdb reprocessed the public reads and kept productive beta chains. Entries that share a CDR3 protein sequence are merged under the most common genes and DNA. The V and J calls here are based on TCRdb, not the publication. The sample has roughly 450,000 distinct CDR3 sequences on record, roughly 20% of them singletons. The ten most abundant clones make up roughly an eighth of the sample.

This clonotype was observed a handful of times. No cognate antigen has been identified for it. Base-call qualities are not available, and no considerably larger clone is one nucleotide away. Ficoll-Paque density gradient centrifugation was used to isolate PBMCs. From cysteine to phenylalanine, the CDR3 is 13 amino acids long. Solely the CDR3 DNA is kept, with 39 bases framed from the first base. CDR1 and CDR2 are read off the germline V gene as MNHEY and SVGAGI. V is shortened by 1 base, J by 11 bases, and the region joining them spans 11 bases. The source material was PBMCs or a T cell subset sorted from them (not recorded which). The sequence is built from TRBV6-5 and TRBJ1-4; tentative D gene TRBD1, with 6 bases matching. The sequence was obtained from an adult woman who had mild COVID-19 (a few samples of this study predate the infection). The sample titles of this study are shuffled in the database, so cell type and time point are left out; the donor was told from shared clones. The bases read TGTGCCAGCAGTTACTACGCAGGGGAGAAACTGTTTTTT. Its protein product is CASSYYAGEKLFF.